The 26 T cell receptor beta chains below all came from one sample that was sequenced in a study of metastatic and nonmetastatic thyroid tumors. TCRdb re-called clones via MiXCR from the PCR reads. The table includes 30,000 to 40,000 clones, roughly 35% detected once. Patients had received no treatment of any kind before thyroid surgery. Sequenced material: tumor tissue. These receptors all come from a female donor with papillary thyroid cancer or a benign thyroid nodule (not recorded which). Some clones in this sample may be carry-over from other donors' samples.

This clone has only a few counts. The chain has TRBV6-1 and TRBJ2-1; no reliable D call. The germline CDR1 and CDR2 sequences are MNHNS and SASEGT. V dropped 1 base and J dropped 0 bases, with 7 bases sitting between them. This CDR3 comprises 15 residues. CDR3 in DNA: TGTGCCAGCAGTGAAGTGCGAGCCTCCTACAATGAGCAGTTCTTC. This gives the protein CASSEVRASYNEQFF.

This clone was detected a few times. V gene TRBV5-5 combines with J gene TRBJ1-2, with D perhaps matching TRBD1 (6 bases). Deletions cut 1 base from V and 0 bases from J, with 10 bases between. The CDR3 is 15 residues long. In germline, CDR1 is SGHKS, CDR2 YYEKEE (reference sequence). In nucleotides, the CDR3 is TGTGCCAGCAGCTTGACAGGGAACACTAACTATGGCTACACCTTC. Translation gives CASSLTGNTNYGYTF.

In its sample, this clone was seen a few times. This chain connects TRBV28 to TRBJ1-2, with D tentatively TRBD1 (6 bases). The CDR3 extends over 14 amino acids. Germline CDR1 is MDHEN and CDR2 is SYDVKM. V lost 3 bases and J 3 bases, leaving 11 bases between the germline ends. CDR3 region: CASSLGGGHYGYTF. The CDR3 DNA reads as TGTGCCAGCAGTTTGGGAGGGGGTCACTATGGCTACACCTTC.

The CDR3 region has the DNA TGTGCCAGCACCCATCAAATCACCGGGGAGCTGTTTTTT. It codes for CASTHQITGELFF. The chain combines TRBV12-3 or TRBV12-4 with TRBJ2-2; D remains unclear. The CDR3 loop spans 13 amino acids. V lost 7 bases to trimming and J lost 4 bases, with 10 bases between them.

A few counts support this clone. The V and J genes are TRBV5-6 and TRBJ1-2, with 9 positions matching TRBD1. The CDR3 is made up of 16 amino acids. Germline loops: CDR1 SGHDT, CDR2 YYEEEE. V was pared by 3 bases and J by 0 bases, with 6 bases of the junction left unmatched. CDR3 sequence: CASSWTGAGTNYGYTF. DNA for the CDR3: TGTGCCAGCAGCTGGACAGGGGCCGGAACTAACTATGGCTACACCTTC.

In its sample, this clone was seen a few times. Within the sample, other DNA sequences also encode this same CDR3. The chain has TRBV30 and TRBJ1-2, with a tentative D call TRBD1 (5 bases). The CDR3 contains 13 residues. Germline V gene sequence: CDR1 GTSNPN, CDR2 SVGIG (reference sequence). V lost 0 bases and J 4 bases, leaving 9 bases between the germline ends. Here the CDR3 DNA reads TGTGCCTGGAGTGTATACGGGGGCTATGGCTACACCTTC. Its translation is CAWSVYGGYGYTF.

This clone was found a few times. This sequence joins TRBV28 and TRBJ1-5; no firm D call. Deletions cut 5 bases from V and 7 bases from J, with 6 bases between. The CDR3 contains 11 residues. Germline CDR1 and CDR2: MDHEN and SYDVKM. CDR3 protein: CASSGEQPQHF. For the CDR3, the DNA is TGTGCCAGCAGTGGGGAACAGCCCCAGCATTTT.

This clone has a handful of counts. The rearrangement links TRBV6-1 to TRBJ2-1; D uncertain. V was pared by 6 bases and J by 0 bases, with 6 bases between. Germline V gives CDR1 MNHNS, CDR2 SASEGT. The length of the CDR3 is 13 residues. CDR3 bases: TGTGCCAGCAGGTGGAGCTCCTACAATGAGCAGTTCTTC. The encoded protein is CASRWSSYNEQFF.

This clone was counted a few times. The CDR3: CASSPMNTEAFF. The CDR3 nucleotides read TGTGCCAGCAGCCCAATGAACACTGAAGCTTTCTTT. The chain uses TRBV7-9 and TRBJ1-1; D uncertain. Germline-derived CDR1 and CDR2 are SEHNR and FQNEAQ (reference sequence). V shed 5 bases and J shed 0 bases, with 4 bases lying between them. The CDR3 is made up of 12 amino acids. The full variable domain, completed using reference TRBV7-9 and TRBJ1-1, is DTGVSQNPRHKITKRGQNVTFRCDPISEHNRLYWYRQTLGQGPEFLTYFQNEAQLEKSRLLSDRFSAERPKGSFSTLEIQRTEQGDSAMYLCASSPMNTEAFFGQGTRLTVV.

The rearrangement links TRBV27 to TRBJ2-3; no firm D call. The CDR3 is made up of 11 amino acids. Trimming took off 6 bases at V and 8 bases at J, with 9 bases between the two ends. Germline V gives CDR1 MNHEY, CDR2 SMNVEV (reference sequence). CDR3 loop: CASSFRGTQYF. The CDR3 DNA is TGTGCCAGCAGCTTCCGCGGTACGCAGTATTTT.

This chain links TRBV30 with TRBJ1-1; 9 nucleotides agree with TRBD1. The junction had 7 bases not matched to a gene; V was cut back by 3 bases and J by 5 bases. Germline V gene lookup returns CDR1 GTSNPN and CDR2 SVGIG (reference sequence). This CDR3 comprises 14 residues. This chain's CDR3 is CAWRGQGFRTEAFF. CDR3 DNA sequence: TGTGCCTGGAGGGGACAGGGCTTTCGGACTGAAGCTTTCTTT.

By share of the sample, this clone is medium-sized. This rearrangement joins TRBV10-2 to TRBJ2-3, with 9 bases matching TRBD1. This CDR3 spans 15 amino acids. Germline CDR1 reads WSHSY; CDR2 reads SAAADI. V was clipped by 3 bases and J by 5 bases; unmatched bases: 6. The CDR3 region has the DNA TGCGCCAGCAGTGACCGGGACAGGGCTGGAGATACGCAGTATTTT. Protein product: CASSDRDRAGDTQYF.

The table lists this clone with a few counts. The chain combines TRBV6-1 with TRBJ2-7; D is perhaps TRBD1 or TRBD2 (5 bases each). Germline CDR1 is MNHNS and CDR2 is SASEGT. Trimming stripped 8 bases from V and 6 bases from J, with 23 bases between. This CDR3 comprises 15 residues. CDR3 sequence reads: CASSHGRARASEQYF. CDR3 sequence (DNA): TGTGCCAGCTCGCACGGGCGGGCCAGGGCCAGCGAGCAGTACTTC.

This clone was observed a handful of times. The chain has TRBV6-5 and TRBJ1-6; a weak D match, TRBD1 (6 bases). The CDR3 has 15 residues. Germline-derived CDR1 and CDR2 are MNHEY and SVGAGI. V was trimmed by 2 bases and J by 6 bases, leaving 11 bases between them. For the CDR3, the DNA is TGTGCCAGCAGTTACCAGGGGAGGTTTAATTCACCCCTCCACTTT. This translates into CASSYQGRFNSPLHF.

This clone has only a few counts. This sequence joins TRBV6-1 and TRBJ1-1; D not resolved. Germline CDR1 is MNHNS and CDR2 is SASEGT. The CDR3 has 12 amino acids. V was trimmed by 6 bases and J by 8 bases, leaving 13 bases between them. The CDR3 spells CASSGVGLEAFF. The CDR3 coding sequence is TGTGCCAGCAGCGGAGTCGGACTCGAAGCTTTCTTT.

This clone is large. This chain links TRBV6-1 with TRBJ2-5, with 7 bases identical to TRBD1. V was pared by 6 bases and J by 0 bases, with 10 bases of the junction left unmatched. Per germline, CDR1 MNHNS and CDR2 SASEGT. The CDR3 totals 16 residues. CDR3: CASRRGTVMYQETQYF. The CDR3 bases are TGTGCCAGCAGAAGGGGGACAGTCATGTACCAAGAGACCCAGTACTTC.

The genes are TRBV11-2 and TRBJ2-1, with 10 bases aligning to TRBD2. This CDR3 contains 16 residues. Trimming cost V 2 bases and J 3 bases; bases outside gene matches: 4. Germline assignment: CDR1 SGHAT and CDR2 FQNNGV. Here the CDR3 DNA reads TGTGCCAGCAGCTTACAAGCGGGAGGGTTCTACAATGAGCAGTTCTTC. Its protein is CASSLQAGGFYNEQFF.

In this sample, this clone turned up a few times. The germline gene is not matched at one end of the junction; a read error may be the cause. This chain connects TRBV6-1 to TRBJ1-2, with a possible D match to TRBD1 (5 bases). Germline CDR1 is MNHNS and CDR2 is SASEGT. The CDR3 has 13 residues. CDR3 loop: CANSLDRSYGYTF. DNA for the CDR3: TGTGCCAACAGTCTCGACAGAAGCTATGGCTACACCTTC.

This clone was detected a few times. The V call is TRBV27, the J call TRBJ1-6; no reliable D call. Germline V gene lookup returns CDR1 MNHEY and CDR2 SMNVEV (reference sequence). Trimming took off 6 bases at V and 9 bases at J, with 15 bases between the two ends. The CDR3 sequence is 14 residues long. The CDR3 nucleotides read TGTGCCAGCAGATTCGGCACCACTGGTTCACCCCTCCACTTT. This gives the protein CASRFGTTGSPLHF.

This clone was recorded a few times. This chain joins TRBV6-5 and TRBJ1-6, with D unclear. Germline values: CDR1 MNHEY, CDR2 SVGAGI. This CDR3 region has 15 residues. The V end was cut by 0 bases, the J end by 10 bases, with 13 bases between. In DNA form, the CDR3 reads TGTGCCAGCAGTTACTCGATCGTTGATGGCTCACCCCTCCACTTT. It yields the protein CASSYSIVDGSPLHF.

In its sample, this clone ranks as medium-sized. The chain links TRBV2 to TRBJ2-1, with 10 nucleotides matching TRBD2. The CDR3 runs 16 residues. Germline CDR1 reads SNHLY; CDR2 reads FYNNEI. The J segment lost 8 bases and the V segment lost 0 bases, leaving 7 bases of the junction unmatched. CDR3 nucleotides: TGTGCCAGCAGTGAAGCAACCAGCGGGGGGGCGGATGAGCAGTTCTTC. Its protein product is CASSEATSGGADEQFF.

The chain links TRBV28 to TRBJ2-1, with D perhaps assigned TRBD1 or TRBD2 (6 bases each). Germline lookup yields CDR1 MDHEN and CDR2 SYDVKM. Trimming shortened V by 9 bases and J by 4 bases, and 22 bases separated the two germline ends. The CDR3 has 16 amino acids. CDR3 in DNA: TGTGCCAGAACTACTGGGGGCGGGGCGCCGTACAATGAGCAGTTCTTC. Translation: CARTTGGGAPYNEQFF.

This clone was seen a few times. The chain recombines TRBV5-4 with TRBJ1-2; no reliable D call. The CDR3 has 14 residues. V lost 4 bases and J 5 bases, leaving 15 bases between the germline ends. Germline V CDR1 and CDR2: SGHNT, YYREEE (reference sequence). The CDR3 loop is CASSPALMRYGYTF. Written as DNA, the CDR3 is TGTGCCAGCAGCCCGGCCTTAATGAGGTATGGCTACACCTTC. Complete variable domain (other parts from reference TRBV5-4 and TRBJ1-2): ETGVTQSPTHLIKTRGQQVTLRCSSQSGHNTVSWYQQALGQGPQFIFQYYREEENGRGNFPPRFSGLQFPNYSSELNVNALELDDSALYLCASSPALMRYGYTFGSGTRLTVV.

The CDR3 DNA sequence: TGTGCCAGCAGCGGGGGCGAGGGGAGATATAATTCACCCCTCCACTTT. This gives the protein CASSGGEGRYNSPLHF. This chain links TRBV5-4 with TRBJ1-6; the D gene is possibly TRBD1 (6 bases). The CDR3 totals 16 residues. Trimming pared 4 bases from V and 4 bases from J, leaving 15 bases between. CDR1 and CDR2 from the germline V gene are SGHNT and YYREEE (reference sequence).

V is TRBV2 and J is TRBJ2-1; unclear D gene. Trimming left V 7 bases short and J 1 base short, with 2 bases between. Germline V CDR1 and CDR2: SNHLY, FYNNEI. This CDR3 has 11 amino acids. CDR3 DNA: TGTGCCAGCAATTCCTACAATGAGCAGTTCTTC. Encoded protein: CASNSYNEQFF.

V gene TRBV4-2 combines with J gene TRBJ2-2, with 8 bases matching TRBD1. The CDR3 consists of 14 residues. J lost 7 bases, V lost 2 bases, and 3 bases had no gene match. The germline CDR1 and CDR2 sequences are LGHNA and YNFKEQ. CDR3: CASSQPDRDGELFF. The CDR3 DNA sequence: TGTGCCAGCAGCCAACCGGACAGGGACGGGGAGCTGTTTTTT.